The subject of this entry is one TCR beta chain. No antigen is known for it. This table comes from immunoSEQ multiplex PCR, and its TCRdb copy is limited to in-frame clones, with some not included. Seen here are around 17,000 clones, 85% observed once, and the top ten hold more than 25%. This sample was included in a study of T cells after posttransplantation cyclophosphamide. Points from the study as a whole: Skin or GI-infiltrating T cells shared few TRB sequences with blood. TRB clonality was highly associated with recipient CMV seropositivity and reactivation.

Sampled 1 year posttransplant, controls received myeloablative marrow transplants, methotrexate and a calcineurin inhibitor. Germline-derived CDR1 and CDR2 are SQVTM and ANQGSEA. The V segment lost 4 bases and the J segment 4 bases; nucleotides outside the gene matches: 6. This CDR3 has 13 residues. Sequenced material: PBMCs, taken after allogeneic stem cell transplant with calcineurin inhibitor and methotrexate. The clonotype was recovered from a female patient between 18 and 35 years old who received an allogeneic stem cell transplant from an unrelated donor, was CMV-positive, and had acute and chronic GVHD. Among the T cells, some may be from the graft donor. V gene TRBV29-1 combines with J gene TRBJ1-2; TRBD1 matches at 7 bases. CDR3 in DNA: TGCAGCGTTGGAGGGGGCGAGTTCTATGGCTACACCTTC. This translates into CSVGGGEFYGYTF.